This T cell receptor beta chain was recovered during a study of tumor-infiltrating lymphocytes in primary liver carcinoma. Across the study: Patients of both sexes were 30 to 69 years old. Samples returned roughly 3.65 to 7.13 million productive TCRbeta reads each. Read depth did not differ significantly between tissue types. The study, taken as a whole, reports: Only about 7.5-24% of top clones showed up in all five tumor regions.

From approximately 20-30 mg of unsorted bulk tissue, DNA and RNA were co-extracted together. Germline V gene lookup returns CDR1 SQVTM and CDR2 ANQGSEA. This CDR3 has 11 residues. Details on this clonotype: Antigen: not known. The CDR3 does not end in the conserved phenylalanine or tryptophan, so this is likely a read error.

Starting material of approximately 500 ng total RNA yielded TCR beta cDNA via a constant-region primer. Library construction for TCR beta comprised three nested multiplex PCR rounds performed with slightly modified ARM-PCR. Amplification in the first two PCR rounds was performed using TRBV1-TRBV30 forward primers and a C-beta reverse primer for approximately 10 cycles each. In TCRdb, the multiplex PCR reads were re-called with MiXCR into one record per CDR3 protein. The table shows about 59,000 distinct CDR3 sequences, with approximately 70% occurring only once. The TCR sequence derives from a man in his forties or fifties with primary liver carcinoma and hepatitis B virus infection. The sequencing sample was made of liver tumor tissue from sampling region 2. Documented subset: tumor region T2, inferior pole. The rearrangement uses TRBV29-1 and TRBJ2-7; no clear D. CDR3 sequence: CRAWFNYEQYL. DNA for the CDR3: TGCAGAGCATGGTTCAACTACGAGCAGTACCTC.